Following are 24 T cell receptor beta chains from one sample sequenced in a study of vaccination and CD4 T cells after COVID-19 (dated by TCRdb to between 2021 and 2024). The library was produced with PCR. Instrument on record: Illumina iSeq 100. Clones were called with MiXCR by TCRdb after fastp trimmed the public reads at Q25, and only in-frame beta chains were retained. Every entry covers one CDR3 protein and lists the most common genes and DNA from its rows. For this sample there are about 36,000 distinct CDR3 sequences; more than 30% appear just once. The ten biggest clones cover roughly 6% of the sample. The sample's time point label, in plain terms: late sampling 161 to 241 days after vaccination in three convalescent patients. The input for sequencing was CD4+ T cells from blood, taken about 7 months after SARS-CoV-2 vaccination. The source of these receptors is a human donor who had recovered from COVID-19.

Written as DNA, the CDR3 is TGTGCCAGCAGTTTGACAGGGGTAAGTGGCACTGAAGCTTTCTTT. It translates to CASSLTGVSGTEAFF. The V and J genes are TRBV27 and TRBJ1-1; TRBD1 agrees at 8 bases. The CDR3 consists of 15 residues. Unmatched junction bases numbered 7, after V lost 3 bases and J lost 4 bases. Per the germline V gene, CDR1 is MNHEY and CDR2 is SMNVEV (reference sequence).

This clonotype was found a few times. V and J are TRBV25-1 and TRBJ2-3; 11 bases align to TRBD2. The ends lost 6 bases at V and 6 bases at J; junction bases unmatched: 14. CDR3 length: 17 residues. Germline-derived CDR1 and CDR2 are MGHDK and SYGVNS. The CDR3 reads CASSKVTSGRFGDTQYF. The CDR3, as DNA: TGTGCCAGCAGCAAAGTCACTAGCGGGAGATTTGGCGATACGCAGTATTTT.

This chain's CDR3 is CASSRADRATDTQYF. Written as DNA, the CDR3 is TGTGCCAGTAGTAGGGCGGACAGGGCCACAGATACGCAGTATTTT. This chain joins TRBV19 and TRBJ2-3; 8 bases map to TRBD1. This CDR3 has 15 residues. Germline V gene lookup returns CDR1 LNHDA and CDR2 SQIVND (reference sequence). V shed 4 bases, J shed 2 bases, and the junction held 5 bases outside the gene matches.

Only a few counts were recorded for this clonotype. This CDR3 reads CASSPAALGDTEAFF. The CDR3 DNA reads TGTGCCAGCAGTCCAGCCGCTTTAGGAGACACTGAAGCTTTCTTT. The V gene is TRBV27, the J gene TRBJ1-1; D is unresolved. The CDR3 has 15 residues. From germline, CDR1 is MNHEY and CDR2 SMNVEV (reference sequence). Between the trimmed V and J ends, which lost 5 bases and 3 bases, there was a span of 16 bases.

The chain is built from TRBV4-1 and TRBJ2-7; D call uncertain. Germline CDR1 reads MGHRA; CDR2 reads YSYEKL. Trimming cost V 4 bases and J 3 bases, with 10 bases left between them. The CDR3 length is 13 residues. The CDR3 DNA is TGCGCCAGCAGCCCCTCGACCGGCTACGAGCAGTACTTC. Translated: CASSPSTGYEQYF.

Only one count was recorded for this clonotype. The chain has TRBV5-5 and TRBJ2-1, with D perhaps given as TRBD1 or TRBD2 (5 bases each). Per the germline V gene, CDR1 is SGHKS and CDR2 is YYEKEE (reference sequence). V lost 4 bases and J 8 bases, leaving 22 bases between the germline ends. The CDR3 contains 16 residues. The chain's CDR3 is CASSPYRDRVLDEQFF. The CDR3 DNA reads as TGTGCCAGCAGCCCATACCGGGACCGCGTCCTGGATGAGCAGTTCTTC.

The chain is built from TRBV19 and TRBJ2-1; TRBD1 is a possible D gene (6 bases). From germline, CDR1 is LNHDA and CDR2 SQIVND (reference sequence). The CDR3 spans 15 residues. With 8 bases removed from V and 5 bases from J, the gap between germline ends came to 19 bases. The CDR3 DNA is TGTGCCAGTCACTTGACAGGAAGTGGGCACAATGAGCAGTTCTTC. Translating it yields CASHLTGSGHNEQFF. Variable domain in full (rest from reference TRBV19 and TRBJ2-1): DGGITQSPKYLFRKEGQNVTLSCEQNLNHDAMYWYRQDPGQGLRLIYYSQIVNDFQKGDIAEGYSVSREKKESFPLTVTSAQKNPTAFYLCASHLTGSGHNEQFFGPGTRLTVL.

This clonotype is medium-sized in the sample. The V gene is TRBV7-9, the J gene TRBJ2-1; D is undetermined. Trimming pared 4 bases from V and 10 bases from J, leaving 11 bases between. CDR1 is SEHNR, CDR2 FQNEAQ, per germline (reference sequence). This CDR3 contains 12 residues. DNA for the CDR3: TGTGCCAGCAGCTCAGACTCACCGGAGCAGTTCTTC. Amino acid sequence: CASSSDSPEQFF.

By proportion, this clonotype is medium-sized. This chain joins TRBV15 and TRBJ1-6; D may be TRBD1 (5 bases). CDR1 is LNHNV, CDR2 YYDKDF, per germline (reference sequence). V was shortened by 3 bases and J by 7 bases, with 10 bases between the two germline ends. The CDR3 runs to 14 residues. The chain's CDR3 is CATSRTAENSPLHF. The CDR3 DNA reads as TGTGCCACCAGCAGGACAGCTGAAAATTCACCCCTCCACTTT. Drawing the rest from reference TRBV15 and TRBJ1-6, the complete variable domain is DAMVIQNPRYQVTQFGKPVTLSCSQTLNHNVMYWYQQKSSQAPKLLFHYYDKDFNNEADTPDNFQSRRPNTSFCFLDIRSPGLGDTAMYLCATSRTAENSPLHFGNGTRLTVT.

This clonotype was picked up a small number of times. V gene TRBV7-9 combines with J gene TRBJ2-7, with 8 bases fitting TRBD2. The DNA end is more similar to TRBJ2-5, so the J call may be wrong. Per the germline V gene, CDR1 is SEHNR and CDR2 is FQNEAQ (reference sequence). The CDR3 sequence is 17 residues long. The CDR3 DNA reads TGTGCCAGCAGCTTAGGCCCCAGGCCGGGAGGGATCAAGACCCAGTACTTC. Residues: CASSLGPRPGGIKTQYF.

The rearrangement joins TRBV21-1 to TRBJ2-3; the table's D call, TRBD2, has no DNA check behind it. TRBV21-1 is termed a pseudogene. The CDR3 covers 18 residues. Here the CDR3 DNA reads TGTGCCAGCAGCAAAGGGCGGGAGGGCCTAGTGCGCACAGATACGCAGTATTTT. It encodes CASSKGREGLVRTDTQYF.

J is TRBJ1-2 and V is TRBV29-1; TRBD1 might be the D (6 bases). Trimming removed 0 bases at V and 1 base at J, with 15 bases between. Germline V gives CDR1 SQVTM, CDR2 ANQGSEA. This CDR3 contains 16 residues. The DNA for the CDR3 is TGCAGCGTTGAAGATTTTTTTGGGACACTTAACTATGGCTACACCTTC. Its translation is CSVEDFFGTLNYGYTF.

This clonotype was seen a handful of times. The V gene is TRBV2, the J gene TRBJ2-1; D is possibly TRBD2 (5 bases). Germline values: CDR1 SNHLY, CDR2 FYNNEI. This CDR3 spans 11 amino acids. V dropped 6 bases and J dropped 8 bases, with 8 bases sitting between them. This CDR3 is CASSPSYEQFF. CDR3 coding DNA: TGTGCCAGCAGCCCTAGCTATGAGCAGTTCTTC.

This clonotype has more than one count but fewer than ten. The chain combines TRBV15 with TRBJ1-4; D is unresolved. V was pared by 0 bases and J by 8 bases, with 7 bases between. Germline lookup yields CDR1 LNHNV and CDR2 YYDKDF (reference sequence). The CDR3 sequence is 13 residues long. CDR3 DNA sequence: TGTGCCACCAGCAGAGATGGCTCCGAAAAACTGTTTTTT. This gives the protein CATSRDGSEKLFF.

This clonotype was counted between two and nine times. This chain uses TRBV7-9 with TRBJ2-5; perhaps TRBD1 as D (6 bases). Trimming removed 7 bases at V and 2 bases at J, with 20 bases between. The germline V gene has CDR1 SEHNR and CDR2 FQNEAQ (reference sequence). The CDR3 consists of 16 residues. CDR3 protein: CASISQGSHSQETQYF. CDR3 DNA sequence: TGTGCCAGCATCTCACAGGGAAGCCATAGTCAAGAGACCCAGTACTTC.

This clonotype was observed a handful of times. The chain is built from TRBV19 and TRBJ1-1; 12 nucleotides line up with TRBD1. The trim removed 6 bases at V and 3 bases at J, leaving 8 bases unmatched. The CDR3 loop spans 16 amino acids. From germline, CDR1 is LNHDA and CDR2 SQIVND (reference sequence). CDR3 protein: CASRGGTGGRYTEAFF. In DNA, the CDR3 is TGTGCCAGTAGGGGTGGGACAGGGGGCCGTTACACTGAAGCTTTCTTT.

This sequence joins TRBV19 and TRBJ2-3; TRBD2 aligns across 8 bases. This CDR3 is built from 16 residues. Germline CDR1 LNHDA, CDR2 SQIVND (reference sequence). J was trimmed by 0 bases and V by 8 bases; bases with no gene match: 10. CDR3 nucleotide sequence: TGTGCCAGTCTCCCCCGTAGCGGGACTAGCACAGATACGCAGTATTTT. As protein: CASLPRSGTSTDTQYF.

The chain is built from TRBV25-1 and TRBJ2-1, with 8 nucleotides matching TRBD2. Losses at the gene ends were 8 bases for V and 6 bases for J; bases not matched to a gene: 12. Germline V lookup: CDR1 MGHDK, CDR2 SYGVNS. The CDR3 runs to 15 residues. CDR3 residues: CASDGPGLGTNEQFF. DNA for the CDR3: TGTGCCAGCGACGGTCCGGGACTAGGGACCAATGAGCAGTTCTTC.

The chain links TRBV27 to TRBJ1-5; D gene unclear. Trimming left V 4 bases short and J 3 bases short, with 4 bases between. The CDR3 runs 12 residues. CDR1 MNHEY and CDR2 SMNVEV come from the germline V gene (reference sequence). The CDR3 nucleotides are TGTGCCAGCAGTTCGAACAATCAGCCCCAGCATTTT. Protein: CASSSNNQPQHF.

The rearrangement uses TRBV10-3 and TRBJ2-4; a possible D gene is TRBD2 (5 bases). This CDR3 is built from 13 residues. The ends were cut back, 3 bases at V and 7 bases at J, with 10 bases in the middle. Germline V gives CDR1 ENHRY, CDR2 SYGVKD. CDR3 DNA: TGTGCCATCAGTGAAGAGGGAATGAACATTCAGTACTTC. This sequence encodes CAISEEGMNIQYF.

This chain joins TRBV24-1 and TRBJ2-2, with D perhaps assigned TRBD1 or TRBD2 (5 bases each). The V end was cut by 10 bases, the J end by 5 bases, with 19 bases between. Germline CDR1 reads KGHDR; CDR2 reads SFDVKD. CDR3 length: 15 amino acids. CDR3 in amino acids: CATSPGLGNTGELFF. The DNA of the CDR3 is TGTGCCACGTCTCCAGGGCTCGGGAATACCGGGGAGCTGTTTTTT.

This clonotype has just a few counts. The chain uses TRBV25-1 and TRBJ2-5; D not certain. Trimming removed 1 base at V and 5 bases at J, with 14 bases between. Germline assignment: CDR1 MGHDK and CDR2 SYGVNS. The CDR3 totals 15 residues. The CDR3 sequence is CASSELGTLRETQYF. The DNA of the CDR3 is TGTGCCAGCAGTGAATTGGGCACACTCCGGGAGACCCAGTACTTC.

CDR3 bases: TGTGCCAGCACCCCCCGTCGGGGGGTAGGGACCTACGAGCAGTACTTC. Translation: CASTPRRGVGTYEQYF. The chain couples TRBV6-2 or TRBV6-3 to TRBJ2-7; 7 bases align to TRBD2. CDR3 length: 16 residues. Germline V CDR1 and CDR2: MNHEY, SVGEGT. V lost 7 bases and J lost 2; bases outside the gene matches: 14.

In nucleotides, the CDR3 is TGCAGTGAGGGCAATGAGCAGTTCTTC. Translation gives CSEGNEQFF. The chain links TRBV20-1 to TRBJ2-1; no definite D call. V was pared by 7 bases and J by 6 bases, with 4 bases between. From germline, CDR1 is DFQATT and CDR2 SNEGSKA (reference sequence). The CDR3 spans 9 residues.